These T cell receptor beta chains were read from a single sample in a study of blood T cell repertoires in COVID-19. Clones were read by immunoSEQ multiplex PCR, and TCRdb kept only the in-frame ones, dropping some. Of approximately 210,000 clones detected, around 90% appear once; the ten largest clones hold about 4.5%. The sample consisted of peripheral blood. These receptors all come from a human donor in a cohort sampled during active COVID-19. CDR3s include the opening cysteine and the closing phenylalanine or tryptophan. A D gene is named only where the DNA matches it firmly. Rows give clone size only sometimes, using once, few, many, or a class for an expanded clone.

V,J,D,size,CDR3,DNA
TRBV7-2,TRBJ1-2,TRBD1,once,CASSEGARVYGYTF,TGTGCCAGCAGCGAGGGGGCCAGGGTCTATGGCTACACCTTC
TRBV7-9,TRBJ2-1,TRBD2,-,CASSQSGRDYNEQFF,TGTGCCAGCAGCCAAAGCGGGAGGGACTACAATGAGCAGTTCTTC
TRBV7-2,TRBJ1-2,-,-,CASSPGAGTQNYGYTF,TGTGCCAGCAGCCCCGGGGCCGGGACACAGAACTATGGCTACACCTTC
TRBV25-1,TRBJ2-7,-,-,CASRPDRNPYEQYF,TGTGCCAGCAGACCAGACAGGAACCCCTACGAGCAGTACTTC
TRBV6-4,TRBJ1-3,TRBD1,-,CASSDVSPLPNRGDTIYF,TGTGCCAGCAGTGACGTATCCCCTCTGCCGAACAGGGGAGACACCATATATTTT
TRBV28,TRBJ2-2,-,-,CASSFRTVANTGELFF,TGTGCCAGCAGTTTCCGGACAGTCGCGAACACCGGGGAGCTGTTTTTT
TRBV29-1,TRBJ1-4,-,-,CSVEDREPEKLFF,TGCAGCGTTGAAGACAGGGAACCGGAAAAACTGTTTTTT
TRBV20-1,TRBJ1-2,-,-,CSASSRGYGYTF,TGCAGTGCTAGTTCCAGGGGCTATGGCTACACCTTC
TRBV7-8,TRBJ2-3,-,-,CASSLWGREDTQYF,TGTGCCAGCAGCTTATGGGGGCGCGAAGATACGCAGTATTTT
TRBV1,TRBJ1-5,-,-,CTSSQDARGGAMGAYQPQHF,TGCACCAGCAGCCAAGATGCACGAGGGGGCGCGATGGGGGCCTATCAGCCCCAGCATTTT
TRBV5-1,TRBJ1-5,-,few,CASSLGLEGNQPQHF,TGCGCCAGCAGCTTGGGCCTTGAGGGCAATCAGCCCCAGCATTTT
TRBV5-1,TRBJ2-1,TRBD2,once,CASSPGLAGVGSYNEQFF,TGCGCCAGCAGCCCGGGACTAGCGGGAGTGGGCTCCTACAATGAGCAGTTCTTC
TRBV18,TRBJ2-1,TRBD2,-,CASSPPTSGTRASYNEQFF,TGTGCCAGCTCACCCCCGACTAGCGGGACCAGGGCGTCCTACAATGAGCAGTTCTTC
TRBV5-1,TRBJ1-4,-,-,CASSTQGRSGTNEKLFF,TGCGCCAGCAGTACCCAGGGAAGATCTGGGACTAATGAAAAACTGTTTTTT
TRBV5-5,TRBJ1-4,TRBD1,-,CASSFTGVTNEKLFF,TGTGCCAGCAGCTTTACAGGGGTTACTAATGAAAAACTGTTTTTT
TRBV11-2,TRBJ2-7,TRBD2,-,CASSLSGGLSYEQYF,TGTGCCAGCAGCTTAAGCGGGGGTCTTTCCTACGAGCAGTACTTC
TRBV30,TRBJ2-6,TRBD1,-,CAWSVKRDRVSF,TGTGCCTGGAGTGTGAAACGGGACAGGGTTTCTTTC